Detailed here is one TCR beta chain. This entry belongs to a study of T cells in localized non-small cell lung cancer. Sequencing used immunoSEQ multiplex PCR; TCRdb keeps in-frame clones, though not all of them. The sample has approximately 70,000 clones, approximately 87% seen once. V lost 1 base, J lost 1 base, and 4 bases lay in between. This CDR3 is 13 amino acids long. The germline V gene has CDR1 SGHNT and CDR2 YENEEA. This receptor was obtained from a male donor aged 60 or over with stage III squamous cell lung carcinoma. This rearrangement joins TRBV11-3 to TRBJ1-1; no clear D gene. This specimen consisted of peripheral blood, obtained before any cancer treatment. CDR3 protein: CASSLGGNTEAFF. CDR3 bases: TGTGCCAGCAGCTTAGGAGGGAACACTGAAGCTTTCTTT.